Here is one T cell receptor (beta chain) with its context. The target antigen is unknown. Germline and junction disagree at one end, which may indicate a read error. This sample is part of a study of vaccination and CD4 T cells after COVID-19. Regarding treatment: roughly 10-day PBMC culture with coronavirus spike peptide pools or control peptides (ViraFEST assay). Study-level findings and limits: In convalescent patients, a median about 87% of reactive clones appeared only post-vaccination.

Researchers used the Oncomine TCR Beta short-read assay to sequence DNA from cultured CD4+ T cells. Researchers extracted genomic DNA from CD4+ T cells that had been cultured. TCRdb reprocessed the PCR reads via MiXCR and lists one record per CDR3 protein. Among 12,000 or so distinct CDR3 sequences listed, 44% were seen once. Germline CDR1 is DFQATT and CDR2 is SNEGSKA (reference sequence). The CDR3 has 12 amino acids. The specimen sequenced was cultured CD4+ T cells from blood. The TCR comes from a human donor with COVID-19. The chain carries TRBV20-1 and TRBJ2-5; no clear D gene. CDR3 residues: CSALGLQKTQYF. The CDR3 DNA is TGCAGTGCTCTAGGGCTCCAAAAGACCCAGTACTTC.